This T cell receptor beta chain was documented in a study of CD4 T cells in relation to SARS-CoV-2 and coronaviruses. Clones were sequenced by immunoSEQ multiplex PCR, and TCRdb holds only the in-frame ones, with some missing. The sample has about 21,000 clones; about 70% are singletons. Concerning this clone itself: Antigen: not known.

Study-wide points: In roughly two thirds of donors, memory CD4+ clonotypes crossrecognized SARS-CoV-2 and at least one common cold coronavirus spike.

The germline gives CDR1 LNHNV, CDR2 YYDKDF (reference sequence). This CDR3 region has 14 residues. The V gene lost 5 bases and the J gene lost 9 bases, with 19 bases spanning the gap. Unexposed donor CD4+ T cells date from about 2010-2018, before the COVID-19 pandemic. After less than 11 days of culture, CD4+ T cells were isolated. The sequence derives from a human donor in good health. Sequencing input: CD4+ T cells from PBMCs, cultured in vitro. J is TRBJ1-1 and V is TRBV15; D is possibly TRBD1 (6 bases). CDR3 in amino acids: CATSPAGTSRQAFF. CDR3 DNA sequence: TGTGCCACCAGCCCAGCCGGGACAAGCAGACAAGCTTTCTTT.